This TCR beta chain emerged from a study of blood T cell repertoires in COVID-19. Clones were sequenced by immunoSEQ multiplex PCR, and TCRdb holds only the in-frame ones, with some missing. In the table there are about 150,000 clones, roughly 90% of which are singletons. CDR1 is SGHDT, CDR2 YYEEEE, per germline. The V and J ends lost 5 bases and 4 bases, in that order; junction bases with no gene match: 13. The CDR3 runs 16 residues. This chain joins TRBV5-6 and TRBJ2-7, with TRBD2 identical over 9 bases. Sequencing was performed on PBMCs or T cells enriched from blood (not recorded which). The receptor was derived from a young woman with acute COVID-19. CDR3 DNA: TGTGCCAGCAGGCTTGGGGAGACTAGCGGAGTTTACGAGCAGTACTTC. As protein: CASRLGETSGVYEQYF.